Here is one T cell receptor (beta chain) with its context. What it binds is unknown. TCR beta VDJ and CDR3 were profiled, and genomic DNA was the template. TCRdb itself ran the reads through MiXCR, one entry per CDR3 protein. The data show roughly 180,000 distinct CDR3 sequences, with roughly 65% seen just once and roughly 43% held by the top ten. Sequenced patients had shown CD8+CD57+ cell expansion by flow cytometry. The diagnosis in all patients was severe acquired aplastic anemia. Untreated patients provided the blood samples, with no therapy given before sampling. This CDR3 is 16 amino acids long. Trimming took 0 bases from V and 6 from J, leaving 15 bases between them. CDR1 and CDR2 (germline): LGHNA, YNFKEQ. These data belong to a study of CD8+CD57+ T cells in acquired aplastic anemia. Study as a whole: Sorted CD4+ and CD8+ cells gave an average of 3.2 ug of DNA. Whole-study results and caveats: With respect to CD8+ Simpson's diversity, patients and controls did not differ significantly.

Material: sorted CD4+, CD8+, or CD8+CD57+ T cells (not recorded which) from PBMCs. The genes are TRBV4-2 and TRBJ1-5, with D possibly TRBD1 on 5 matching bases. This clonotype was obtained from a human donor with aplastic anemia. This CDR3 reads CASSQEVGGSGQPQHF. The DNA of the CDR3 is TGTGCCAGCAGCCAAGAAGTCGGGGGGTCCGGTCAGCCCCAGCATTTT.